The rows below give T cell receptor beta chains drawn from one sample of a study of CD8 T cells in Susac syndrome. From the immunoSEQ multiplex PCR reads, TCRdb called clonotypes with MiXCR, one entry per CDR3 protein. Of 20,000 to 25,000 distinct CDR3 sequences listed, about 92% are singletons. Sequencing input: CD8+ T cells from PBMCs. Receptors originate from a human donor in good health. The CDR3 runs from the conserved cysteine through the conserved F or W. Fields, in order: D gene, V gene, J gene, clone size, CDR3 DNA, CDR3 protein. A D gene is named only where the DNA matches it firmly. Where a row states a size, it is once, few, many or the class of an expanded clone; other rows omit it.

TRBD2	TRBV7-2	TRBJ2-1	.	TGTGCCAGCAGCACCCCCGGGGGGAGGGGCAATGAGCAGTTCTTC	CASSTPGGRGNEQFF
TRBD1	TRBV25-1	TRBJ1-2	.	TGTGCCAGCAGTGAGGATCAGGGGGCGCACTATGGCTACACCTTC	CASSEDQGAHYGYTF
TRBD1	TRBV5-5	TRBJ2-2	.	TGTGCCAGCCGGGACAGGGGTTACGCCGGGGAGCTGTTTTTT	CASRDRGYAGELFF
.	TRBV7-9	TRBJ2-1	.	TGTGCCAGCAGACCCCCCGGGGAAGTTGTTGGCAATGAGCAGTTCTTC	CASRPPGEVVGNEQFF
.	TRBV6-2/TRBV6-3	TRBJ2-7	.	TGTGCCAGCACCCCAGGGACCTACGAGCAGTACTTC	CASTPGTYEQYF
.	TRBV14	TRBJ1-1	.	TGTGCCAGTAGATGGGCGAACACTGAAGCTTTCTTT	CASRWANTEAFF
.	TRBV4-2	TRBJ1-4	.	TGTGCCAGCAGCCTTCGGGGGGACCTGTTTTTT	CASSLRGDLFF
TRBD1	TRBV5-6	TRBJ1-5	.	TGTGCCAGCAGCTTGGGACAGGGAAGTCAGCCCCAGCATTTT	CASSLGQGSQPQHF
.	TRBV7-8	TRBJ2-2	.	TGTGCCAGCAGTAGAGGGGTGGCAAACACCGGGGAGCTGTTTTTT	CASSRGVANTGELFF
.	TRBV20-1	TRBJ2-7	.	TGCAGTGCTAGAGCCGGTCAGGACTACGAGCAGTACTTC	CSARAGQDYEQYF
.	TRBV7-9	TRBJ1-1	.	TGTGCCAGCAGTCCCCTAGGGGACACTGAAGCTTTCTTT	CASSPLGDTEAFF
TRBD1	TRBV7-9	TRBJ2-3	.	TGTGCCAGCAGCTTAGACGGGACAGGGCAGTATTTT	CASSLDGTGQYF
TRBD1	TRBV4-3	TRBJ2-7	.	TGCGCCAGCAGCCAATCGACCGGGACAGGGTCCCTCGAGCAGTACTTC	CASSQSTGTGSLEQYF
.	TRBV27	TRBJ1-3	.	TGTGCCAGCTTAAGCCTCTCTGGAAACACCATATATTTT	CASLSLSGNTIYF
.	TRBV29-1	TRBJ2-7	.	TGCAGCGTTGCCGACAGTACATACGAGCAGTACTTC	CSVADSTYEQYF
TRBD2	TRBV12-5	TRBJ2-3	once	TGTGCTAGTGGCTATACACTAGCGGGGGGGAGCACAGATACGCAGTATTTT	CASGYTLAGGSTDTQYF
TRBD1	TRBV7-9	TRBJ2-5	.	TGTGCCAGCAGCTCCTACAGGGGGCTAGAGGAGACCCAGTACTTC	CASSSYRGLEETQYF
.	TRBV11-2	TRBJ2-7	.	TGTGCCAGCAGCTCCCGACACCTCTCCGAGCAGTACTTC	CASSSRHLSEQYF
.	TRBV6-1	TRBJ1-1	.	TGTGCCAGCAGAATCACCGAGCGCCCGGATTTGAACACTGAAGCTTTCTTT	CASRITERPDLNTEAFF
.	TRBV6-6	TRBJ1-1	.	TGTGCCAGCAGTTACTCGCTTAATTCGAACACTGAAGCTTTCTTT	CASSYSLNSNTEAFF
.	TRBV14	TRBJ1-2	.	TGTGCCAGCAGCCAGGGGTTTGCCTATGGCTACACCTTC	CASSQGFAYGYTF
TRBD1	TRBV5-6	TRBJ2-7	.	TGTGCCAGCAGGGTTTGGGGGACAGGGACTTACGAGCAGTACTTC	CASRVWGTGTYEQYF
.	TRBV15	TRBJ1-3	.	TGTGCCACCAGCAGACCCGACGGGACCTCTGGAAACACCATATATTTT	CATSRPDGTSGNTIYF
TRBD1	TRBV7-6	TRBJ2-7	.	TGTGCCAGCAGCCCCGCAGCGGGACAGGGGATGAGGGAGCAGTACTTC	CASSPAAGQGMREQYF
TRBD2	TRBV7-8	TRBJ2-3	once	TGTGCCAGCAGGGGCGGGGGGATTAGCACAGATACGCAGTATTTT	CASRGGGISTDTQYF
TRBD2	TRBV19	TRBJ2-7	.	TGTGCCAGTAGTCTGGGGACTAGCGGGGGATTCGAGCAGTACTTC	CASSLGTSGGFEQYF
TRBD1	TRBV23-1	TRBJ2-1	.	TGCGCCAGCGGAATCGTCAGGGGGCCAGATTACAATGAGCAGTTCTTC	CASGIVRGPDYNEQFF
TRBD1	TRBV9	TRBJ1-1	.	TGTGCCAGCAGCGTCTTGGGGACAGGGGGCGCGCACACTGAAGCTTTCTTT	CASSVLGTGGAHTEAFF
.	TRBV7-8	TRBJ1-4	.	TGTGCCAGCAGCTTTGGCCTCCGGATGCGGGAAAAACTGTTTTTT	CASSFGLRMREKLFF
TRBD1	TRBV4-1	TRBJ2-7	.	TGCGCCAGCAGCCTCCGGTCAATGGGACAGGGGACCTACGAGCAGTACTTC	CASSLRSMGQGTYEQYF
.	TRBV25-1	TRBJ1-6	.	TGTGCCAGCTCCGGAGTCGGGAATAACTCACCCCTCCACTTT	CASSGVGNNSPLHF
.	TRBV10-2	TRBJ1-6	.	TGCGCCAGCAGTGAGTCTTGGGACGGCTCCTATAATTCACCCCTCCACTTT	CASSESWDGSYNSPLHF
.	TRBV7-9	TRBJ2-1	.	TGTGCCAGCAGCCGAGGGGACACCCTCGTTCCCCCTCTCTACAATGAGCAGTTCTTC	CASSRGDTLVPPLYNEQFF
TRBD2	TRBV6-5	TRBJ2-7	.	TGTGCCAGCAGTTTTCGCCGACTAGCGGGGGAGCAGTACTTC	CASSFRRLAGEQYF
TRBD2	TRBV7-9	TRBJ2-3	.	TGTGCCAGCAGCTCGGTTACCGGGACTAGCAGAGATACGCAGTATTTT	CASSSVTGTSRDTQYF
.	TRBV12-3/TRBV12-4	TRBJ2-1	.	TGTGCCAGCAGTTTAGGATTCAATGAGCGGTTCTTC	CASSLGFNERFF
TRBD1	TRBV2	TRBJ2-1	.	TGTGCCAGCAGGGACTGGACAGGCTACAATGAGCAGTTCTTC	CASRDWTGYNEQFF